This T cell receptor (beta chain) was identified in a study of beta chain features in type 1 diabetes. Overall study results and limits: Within each of all four CD4+ subsets, Type 1 diabetes patients had TCRB CDR3s that were moderately but significantly shorter.

Note on this clone: What it binds is not known.

The V gene lost 0 bases and the J gene lost 5 bases, with 18 bases spanning the gap. From germline, CDR1 is SEHNR and CDR2 FQNEAQ (reference sequence). This CDR3 spans 17 amino acids. Investigators reverse transcribed all isolated RNA, so they sequenced expressed TCRB transcripts. Sequenced naive, central memory and regulatory T cell samples produced an average of roughly 3.6 million reads. The data were produced by immunoSEQ multiplex PCR, yet TCRdb's version contains in-frame clones alone and is incomplete. The repertoire has some 290,000 clones, roughly an eighth of them found once; the top ten carry more than 0.015%.

This sequence joins TRBV7-9 and TRBJ2-3; D unclear. The source is a man between 25 and 39 years old with type 1 diabetes. Specimen: naive CD4+ T cells from blood. The CDR3 protein is CASSLASTGNGKDTQYF. DNA for the CDR3: TGTGCCAGCAGCTTAGCGAGCACGGGTAACGGCAAAGATACGCAGTATTTT.